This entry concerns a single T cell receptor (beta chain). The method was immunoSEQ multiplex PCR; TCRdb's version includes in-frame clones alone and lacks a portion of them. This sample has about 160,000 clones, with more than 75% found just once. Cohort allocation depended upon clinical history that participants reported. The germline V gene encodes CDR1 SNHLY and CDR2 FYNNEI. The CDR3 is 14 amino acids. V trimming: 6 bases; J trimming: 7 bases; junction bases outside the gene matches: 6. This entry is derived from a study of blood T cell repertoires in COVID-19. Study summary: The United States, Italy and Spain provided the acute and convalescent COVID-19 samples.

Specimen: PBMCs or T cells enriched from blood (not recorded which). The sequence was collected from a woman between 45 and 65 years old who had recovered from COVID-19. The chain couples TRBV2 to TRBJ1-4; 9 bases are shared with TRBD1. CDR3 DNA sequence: TGTGCCAGCAGGCCGGGACAGGGTGCTGAAAAACTGTTTTTT. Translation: CASRPGQGAEKLFF.